This T cell receptor (beta chain) is drawn from a study of Ad26.COV2.S vaccination and SARS-CoV-2 variants. Study information: Enrolled in COV1001, the donor was in the Ad26.COV2.S trial arm, which received the vaccine. Participants got Ad26.COV2.S intramuscularly, once or twice 56 days apart.

Trimming took off 1 base at V and 6 bases at J, with 7 bases between the two ends. This CDR3 contains 12 residues. Germline V gives CDR1 LGHDT, CDR2 YNNKEL (reference sequence). This clone was counted a single time. Generated by immunoSEQ multiplex PCR, the TCRdb table keeps only in-frame clones and is missing some. The data show some 370,000 clones, around 82% seen once. Treatment described: roughly 18 received Ad26.COV2.S at low or high dose, single or two shots; 5 received placebo; per-sample allocation not given. Specimens were obtained on day 63 following the first vaccine or placebo injection. An adult of 18-55 years in Boston served as donor. An Ad26 vector expressing Wuhan-strain SARS-CoV-2 spike constituted the vaccine.

The TCR was taken from a person between 18 and 59 years old who received the Ad26.COV2.S COVID-19 vaccine or a placebo. This chain connects TRBV3-1 (or the pseudogene TRBV3-2) to TRBJ2-7; no definite D call. The material sequenced was peripheral blood, taken in a trial of Ad26.COV2.S vaccine versus placebo. The CDR3 nucleotides read TGTGCCAGCAGCCAAGGGATTTCCGAGCAGTACTTC. Translated: CASSQGISEQYF.